The 20 T cell receptor gamma chains listed next were all sequenced from one sample in a study of human gamma delta and Vdelta1 T cells (dated by TCRdb to between 2017 and 2018). What these receptors recognize is not known. Library preparation was by PCR. Data came from an Illumina MiSeq. TCRdb reanalyzed the public reads with the CATT caller, and identical DNA sequences were merged afterwards. This sample comprises approximately 8,400 gamma-chain clones, around 45% of them detected only once. Of the sample, less than 3% falls within the top ten clones. The material sequenced was Vdelta1 gamma-delta T cells from blood grown in culture (DOT cells). What this sample's cell subset or site label stands for: Delta One T cells, in vitro expanded/differentiated Vd1+ gamma-delta T cells. The receptors here all came from a human donor in good health.

With regard to this clone: This sample includes further DNA sequences coding for the same CDR3. This chain links TRGV2 with TRGJ1 or TRGJ2. This CDR3 contains 11 residues. CDR1 is EGSNGY, CDR2 YDSYNSKV, per germline. V trimming: 0 bases; J trimming: 8 bases; junction bases outside the gene matches: 1. CDR3 nucleotide sequence: TGTGCCACCTGGGACGGGGATAAGAAACTCTTT. The encoded protein is CATWDGDKKLF.

About this clone itself: A much larger clone is a single base away; this may be a read error. This sample also contains other DNA sequences that code for the same CDR3. The V and J genes are TRGV3 and TRGJ1 or TRGJ2. V lost 1 base to trimming and J lost 4 bases; unmatched junction nucleotides: 1. Germline V gene data show CDR1 as VTNTFY and CDR2 as YDVSTARD (reference sequence). This CDR3 comprises 12 residues. For the CDR3, the DNA is TGTGCCACCTGGGACAGCTATTATAAGAAACTCTTT. Translation gives CATWDSYYKKLF.

The sample holds a few counts of this clone. J is TRGJ1 or TRGJ2 and V is TRGV5. Germline assignment: CDR1 VINAFY and CDR2 YDVSNSKD. V shed 0 bases and J 7 bases; nucleotides not matched to a gene: 6. The CDR3 extends over 13 amino acids. Here the CDR3 reads CATWDRPQYKKLF. The CDR3 DNA follows: TGTGCCACCTGGGACAGGCCTCAGTATAAGAAACTCTTT.

This clone was observed a few times. This sequence joins TRGV9 and TRGJP. Germline V gives CDR1 GITISATS, CDR2 ISYDGTV (reference sequence). The CDR3 extends over 17 amino acids. V gave up 5 bases and J gave up 9 bases; unmatched junction bases: 13. The CDR3 nucleotides are TGTGCCTTGTGGGCCCAGCAGAATTGGTTGGGCAAAAAAATCAAGGTATTT. It encodes CALWAQQNWLGKKIKVF.

This clone appeared a few times. The sample has other DNA sequences that encode this CDR3 too. This chain connects TRGV4 to TRGJP2. V shed 3 bases and J 4 bases; nucleotides not matched to a gene: 20. The CDR3 extends over 19 amino acids. Per the germline V gene, CDR1 is EGSTGY and CDR2 is YDSYTSSV. The CDR3 here is CATWDPGNSGSSSDWIKTF. CDR3 nucleotide sequence: TGTGCCACCTGGGATCCAGGGAATTCCGGCAGTTCTAGTGATTGGATCAAGACGTTT.

This clone was seen only a few times. The V gene is TRGV10, the J gene TRGJ1 or TRGJ2. TRGV10 counts as an open reading frame of uncertain function. The V and J ends lost 9 bases and 3 bases, in that order; junction bases with no gene match: 15. The CDR3 spans 15 residues. CDR3 residues: CAACQISGCYYKKLF. The CDR3 region has the DNA TGTGCTGCGTGTCAGATTAGCGGCTGTTATTATAAGAAACTCTTT.

The sample holds a few counts of this clone. This chain links TRGV3 with TRGJ1 or TRGJ2. This CDR3 contains 14 residues. Germline values: CDR1 VTNTFY, CDR2 YDVSTARD (reference sequence). Trimming took 1 base from V and 2 from J; bases not matched to a gene: 5. The chain's CDR3 is CATWDSGDYYKKLF. DNA for the CDR3: TGTGCCACCTGGGACAGTGGGGATTATTATAAGAAACTCTTT.

The chain links TRGV5 to TRGJ1 or TRGJ2. The CDR3 is made up of 10 amino acids. V gave up 6 bases and J gave up 7 bases; unmatched junction bases: 3. Germline-derived CDR1 and CDR2 are VINAFY and YDVSNSKD. CDR3 sequence reads: CATWNYKKLF. The DNA for the CDR3 is TGTGCCACCTGGAACTATAAGAAACTCTTT.

V gene TRGV9 combines with J gene TRGJP1. CDR1 is GITISATS, CDR2 ISYDGTV, per germline (reference sequence). J lost 4 bases, V lost 0 bases, and 5 bases had no gene match. CDR3 size: 15 residues. The CDR3 bases are TGTGCCTTGTGGGAGGTGCCGGTCACTGGTTGGTTCAAGATATTT. This sequence encodes CALWEVPVTGWFKIF.

This clone was seen just once. The chain uses TRGV8 and TRGJP1. The CDR3 runs to 14 residues. J gave up 0 bases and V 6 bases, and 4 bases lay outside the gene matches. Germline CDR1 VENAVY, CDR2 YDSYNSRV. CDR3 sequence (DNA): TGTGCCACCTGGTCGAATACCACTGGTTGGTTCAAGATATTT. Translation gives CATWSNTTGWFKIF.

With regard to this clone: This specimen includes other DNA sequences encoding the same CDR3. The V gene is TRGV10, the J gene TRGJP1. TRGV10 is an open reading frame, and its role is uncertain. V dropped 8 bases and J dropped 0; count of bases not matched to a gene: 4. This CDR3 is 14 amino acids long. CDR3 sequence (DNA): TGTGCTGCGTGGGACAATACCACTGGTTGGTTCAAGATATTT. Translated: CAAWDNTTGWFKIF.

The V gene is TRGV4, the J gene TRGJ1 or TRGJ2. CDR3 length equals 10 residues. Germline V CDR1 and CDR2: EGSTGY, YDSYTSSV. Germline trimming cut 3 bases from V and 12 bases from J; bases unmatched to any gene: 5. The CDR3 nucleotides read TGTGCCACCTGGGATAATCTGAAACTCTTT. This sequence encodes CATWDNLKLF.

The J gene is TRGJ1 or TRGJ2, the V gene TRGV5. V gave up 5 bases and J gave up 9 bases; unmatched junction bases: 7. The CDR3 runs to 11 residues. Germline-derived CDR1 and CDR2 are VINAFY and YDVSNSKD. The CDR3 region is CATWARFKKLF. The CDR3 region has the DNA TGTGCCACCTGGGCTAGATTTAAGAAACTCTTT.

This clone has just a few counts. This rearrangement joins TRGV3 to TRGJP2. From germline, CDR1 is VTNTFY and CDR2 YDVSTARD (reference sequence). This CDR3 spans 13 amino acids. After removal of 6 bases from V and 4 bases from J, the junction contained 5 bases not matched to a gene. CDR3 nucleotides: TGTGCCACCTGGTTCCCTAGTGATTGGATCAAGACGTTT. Translated, it gives CATWFPSDWIKTF.

This clone has more than one count but fewer than ten. The chain has TRGV4 and TRGJ1 or TRGJ2. CDR1 is EGSTGY and CDR2 is YDSYTSSV in the germline V gene. The CDR3 runs 11 residues. V was pared by 8 bases and J by 9 bases, with 10 bases of the junction left unmatched. The CDR3 bases are TGTGCCACCTCTTACCCCCGTAAGAAACTCTTT. Its protein product is CATSYPRKKLF.

The rearrangement uses TRGV9 and TRGJ1 or TRGJ2. V lost 5 bases, J lost 5 bases, and 12 bases stayed unmatched. The CDR3 is 14 residues long. The V gene's germline CDR1 is GITISATS and CDR2 ISYDGTV (reference sequence). DNA of the CDR3: TGTGCCTTGTGGGGACGACGGCACAATTATAAGAAACTCTTT. Encoded protein: CALWGRRHNYKKLF.

V usage is TRGV3 and J usage is TRGJ1 or TRGJ2. In germline, CDR1 is VTNTFY, CDR2 YDVSTARD (reference sequence). The V segment lost 2 bases and the J segment 12 bases; nucleotides outside the gene matches: 7. This CDR3 comprises 11 residues. The CDR3 DNA reads TGTGCCACCTGGGACAAAAGCGGGAAACTCTTT. It is translated as CATWDKSGKLF.

The chain employs TRGV9 and TRGJ1 or TRGJ2. Trimming at V came to 3 bases and at J to 3 bases, leaving 8 bases not matched to a gene. The CDR3 extends over 14 amino acids. Germline CDR1 is GITISATS and CDR2 is ISYDGTV (reference sequence). The CDR3 spells CALWEFKVYYKKLF. The CDR3 DNA reads as TGTGCCTTGTGGGAGTTCAAAGTTTATTATAAGAAACTCTTT.

The table lists this clone with a few counts. V and J are TRGV4 and TRGJ1 or TRGJ2. Per the germline V gene, CDR1 is EGSTGY and CDR2 is YDSYTSSV. The trim removed 2 bases at V and 9 bases at J, leaving 4 bases unmatched. The CDR3 loop spans 11 amino acids. The CDR3 sequence is CATWDDFKKLF. The DNA of the CDR3 is TGTGCCACCTGGGATGACTTTAAGAAACTCTTT.

Worth noting for this clone: Other DNA sequences of this sample code for an identical CDR3. The rearrangement joins TRGV5 to TRGJ1 or TRGJ2. V shed 0 bases, J shed 2 bases, and the junction held 7 bases outside the gene matches. From germline, CDR1 is VINAFY and CDR2 YDVSNSKD. This CDR3 region has 15 residues. CDR3 sequence: CATWDRPGDYYKKLF. The CDR3 nucleotides are TGTGCCACCTGGGACAGGCCGGGGGATTATTATAAGAAACTCTTT.